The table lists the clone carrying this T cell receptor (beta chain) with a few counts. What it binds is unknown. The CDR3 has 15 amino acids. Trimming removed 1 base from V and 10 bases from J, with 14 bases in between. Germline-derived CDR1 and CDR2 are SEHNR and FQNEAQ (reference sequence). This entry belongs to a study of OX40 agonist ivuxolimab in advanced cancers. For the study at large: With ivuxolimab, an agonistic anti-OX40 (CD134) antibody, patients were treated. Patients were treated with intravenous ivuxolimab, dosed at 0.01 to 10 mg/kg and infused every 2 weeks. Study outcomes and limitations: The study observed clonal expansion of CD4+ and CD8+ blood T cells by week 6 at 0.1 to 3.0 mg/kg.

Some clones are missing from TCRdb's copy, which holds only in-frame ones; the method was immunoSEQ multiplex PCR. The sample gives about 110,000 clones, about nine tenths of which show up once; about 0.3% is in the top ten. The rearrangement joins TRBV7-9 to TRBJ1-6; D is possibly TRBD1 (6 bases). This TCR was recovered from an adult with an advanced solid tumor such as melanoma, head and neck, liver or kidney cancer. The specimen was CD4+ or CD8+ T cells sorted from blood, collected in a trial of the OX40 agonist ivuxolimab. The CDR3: CASSLGTGSGSPLHF. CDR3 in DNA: TGTGCCAGCAGCTTAGGCACAGGGTCCGGATCACCCCTCCACTTT.